What follows is one T cell receptor beta chain and its context. Germline loops: CDR1 GTSNPN, CDR2 SVGIG (reference sequence). The CDR3 spans 13 residues. V lost 3 bases, J lost 3 bases, and 9 bases lay in between. This entry belongs to a study of blood T cell repertoires in COVID-19. Study-level information: Acute and convalescent COVID-19 specimens originated in the United States, Italy and Spain. PBMCs, B-cell-depleted T cells, or T cells provided the cDNA or gDNA that made up the material.

Adults between about 18 and 89 years of age took part from fewer than 30 US areas. Two negative PCRs, clearance, or symptom resolution had been documented for recovered Cohort 3 donors. Profiled with immunoSEQ multiplex PCR; TCRdb holds only in-frame clones, not every one. Of fewer than 450,000 clones listed, roughly 87% are singletons. The sample comprised PBMCs or T cells enriched from blood (not recorded which). The chain joins TRBV30 to TRBJ1-3; D uncertain. The sequence came from a man aged 18 to 29 who had recovered from COVID-19. The CDR3 sequence is CAWSQKIGNTIYF. The CDR3, as DNA: TGTGCCTGGAGCCAGAAAATTGGAAACACCATATATTTT.